These T cell receptor beta chains were read from a single sample in a study of blood T cells in healthy people across ages. MiXCR, applied by TCRdb to the 5' RACE reads, yields one record per CDR3 protein. The sample includes 800,000 to 950,000 distinct CDR3 sequences, roughly 48% of them seen just once. Sequencing used blood. The source is a man between 25 and 39 years old in good health. Each CDR3 is given with its conserved first and last residue. D genes are given only for firm matches. Size values are once, few and many counts, or a class for expanded clones, and some rows have none.

clone size,D gene,V gene,J gene,CDR3 DNA,CDR3 protein
.,TRBD1,TRBV4-1,TRBJ1-1,TGCGCCAGCAGCCCGGACAGGTCTTACACTGAAGCTTTCTTT,CASSPDRSYTEAFF
.,TRBD1,TRBV5-4,TRBJ1-2,TGTGCCAGCAGCTCCGCGGACAGGATTAACTATGGCTACACCTTC,CASSSADRINYGYTF
.,.,TRBV20-1,TRBJ2-1,TGCAGTGCTAGAGATCTGGCGGAAAGCTCCTACAATGAGCAGTTCTTC,CSARDLAESSYNEQFF
.,.,TRBV19,TRBJ1-6,TGTGCCAGTAGTGAACAGGGATTTCCCCTCCACTTT,CASSEQGFPLHF
few,.,TRBV4-3,TRBJ1-2,TGCGCCAGCAGCCAAGACGACAGCTATGGCTACACCTTC,CASSQDDSYGYTF
.,TRBD2,TRBV20-1,TRBJ2-3,TGCAGTGCTGAATGTACTAGCGGGGGTACAGATACGCAGTATTTT,CSAECTSGGTDTQYF
.,TRBD2,TRBV3-1,TRBJ2-7,TGTGCCAGCAGCCAAGATGGGAGGGGTCCTTCCTACGAGCAGTACTTC,CASSQDGRGPSYEQYF
.,.,TRBV27,TRBJ2-6,TGTCCCAGCAGTTTGAGTGGGGCCAACGTCCTGACTTTC,CPSSLSGANVLTF
.,.,TRBV5-4,TRBJ2-3,TGTGCCAGCAGCTTCGGGGCTAGCACAGATACGCAGTATTTT,CASSFGASTDTQYF
once,.,TRBV6-1,TRBJ2-1,TGTGCCAGCAGTGGATCGTTCGGGTTCGACAACAATGAGCAGTTCTTC,CASSGSFGFDNNEQFF
once,.,TRBV4-2,TRBJ2-1,TGTGCCTGCAGCCAAGAGTTTGCCTCTGTCGATGAGCAGTTCTTC,CACSQEFASVDEQFF
few,.,TRBV7-2,TRBJ2-7,TGTGCCAGCAGCTTAGGTTTGGGGGTAGACGCCTACGAGCAGTACTTC,CASSLGLGVDAYEQYF
many,.,TRBV6-5,TRBJ2-7,TGTGCCAGCCAACAGGGGAGGGGATGGGAGTACGAGCAGTACTTC,CASQQGRGWEYEQYF
.,.,TRBV6-5,TRBJ1-1,TGTGCCAGCAGTTACTCACTTATGAACACTGAAGCTTTCTTT,CASSYSLMNTEAFF
.,.,TRBV27,TRBJ2-5,TGTGCCAGCAGCATCAATCAGGGCCGGGGAGAGACCCAGTACTTC,CASSINQGRGETQYF
.,.,TRBV12-3/TRBV12-4,TRBJ2-7,TGTGCCAGCAGTTTAGGAAGTTGGCCGAACTACGAGCAGTACTTC,CASSLGSWPNYEQYF
.,.,TRBV7-9,TRBJ2-3,TGTGTCAGCAGCTCCCTCTTGGAGGGGACAAGCACAGATACGCAGTATTTT,CVSSSLLEGTSTDTQYF
.,.,TRBV7-2,TRBJ2-3,TGTGCCAGCAGCTTATGGGGGGATGTCGCAGATACGCAGTATTTT,CASSLWGDVADTQYF
.,.,TRBV12-3/TRBV12-4,TRBJ1-6,TGTGCCAGCAGTGCCCTAGAACACTCACCCCTCCACTTT,CASSALEHSPLHF
.,.,TRBV6-1,TRBJ1-4,TGTGCCAGCAAAAAGGGAACAACTAATGAAAAACTGTTTTTT,CASKKGTTNEKLFF
.,.,TRBV20-1,TRBJ2-2,TGCAGTGCTAGAGTACCGAACACCGGAGAGCTGTTTTTT,CSARVPNTGELFF
.,.,TRBV20-1,TRBJ2-6,TGCAGTGCTAGAAACCCAGGAGGCTCTGGGGCCAACGTCCTGACTTTC,CSARNPGGSGANVLTF
.,TRBD2,TRBV20-1,TRBJ2-7,TGCAGTGCTGGGGGCGCTAGCGGGGGGGATTCCTACGAGCAGTACTTC,CSAGGASGGDSYEQYF
.,TRBD2,TRBV20-1,TRBJ2-3,TGCAGTGTGGGAGCGGGGGGGCAAGATACGCAGTATTTT,CSVGAGGQDTQYF
.,.,TRBV9,TRBJ2-3,TGTGCCAGCAGCCAACAGGGAAGGGGCACAGATACGCAGTATTTT,CASSQQGRGTDTQYF
.,.,TRBV19,TRBJ2-7,TGTGCCAGTAGTATGGGAGGGGGATCCTACGAGCAGTACTTC,CASSMGGGSYEQYF
.,TRBD1,TRBV9,TRBJ1-4,TGTGCCAGCAGCGCCGGGACAGAGAATGAAAAACTGTTTTTT,CASSAGTENEKLFF
few,.,TRBV18,TRBJ2-7,TGTGCCAGCTCCCCGGACAGCAACGAGCAGTACTTC,CASSPDSNEQYF
many,TRBD2,TRBV29-1,TRBJ2-3,TGCAGCGTGACCCTAAGCGGGGGCGCTGATACGCAGTATTTT,CSVTLSGGADTQYF
.,TRBD1,TRBV20-1,TRBJ1-1,TGCAGTGCTAGACGCGCCGGGACAGGGGGCGGGAAGAACACTGAAGCTTTCTTT,CSARRAGTGGGKNTEAFF
.,.,TRBV29-1,TRBJ2-1,TGCAGCGTGTTGACTGGGATCCAGGATGAGCAGTTCTTC,CSVLTGIQDEQFF
.,.,TRBV4-2,TRBJ2-2,TGTGCCAGCAGCCGTAACTTGGTAGAGACCGGGGAGCTGTTTTTT,CASSRNLVETGELFF
.,TRBD1,TRBV10-3,TRBJ1-1,TGTGCCGCGAACTCGGACAGGCTGAACACTGAAGCTTTCTTT,CAANSDRLNTEAFF
.,.,TRBV3-1,TRBJ1-2,TGTGCCAGCAGCTCTACCGGACAGTACTATGGCTACACCTTC,CASSSTGQYYGYTF
.,TRBD2,TRBV10-3,TRBJ2-5,TGTGCCATCAGTGGAGCGGGGGAGACCCAGTACTTC,CAISGAGETQYF
.,.,TRBV20-1,TRBJ2-1,TGCAGTGCTAGAGTGGTTGGAGACAATGAGCAGTTCTTC,CSARVVGDNEQFF
.,TRBD1,TRBV2,TRBJ1-2,TGTGCCAGCGAGACAGGGACCTATGGCTACACCTTC,CASETGTYGYTF
.,TRBD2,TRBV12-3/TRBV12-4,TRBJ2-1,TGTGCCAGCAGCCCACTAGCGGGGGGGCTAGGTGAGCAGTTCTTC,CASSPLAGGLGEQFF
.,.,TRBV6-6,TRBJ1-6,TGTGCCAGCACCCGGGTCTATAATTCACCCCTCCACTTT,CASTRVYNSPLHF
.,.,TRBV18,TRBJ1-2,TGTGCCAGCTCACCAGGAACAGGGCTCTATGGCTACACCTTC,CASSPGTGLYGYTF
once,.,TRBV20-1,TRBJ2-2,TGCAGTGCTAGAAGGGGGGGCAGTGACACCGGGGAGCTGTTTTTT,CSARRGGSDTGELFF
.,.,TRBV5-1,TRBJ1-2,TGCGCCAGCAGCCTTGCGACCCTTATGGATGGCTACACCTTC,CASSLATLMDGYTF
.,.,TRBV20-1,TRBJ2-7,TGCAGTGCTAGGACAGCCTTCTCCTACGAGCAGTACTTC,CSARTAFSYEQYF
few,.,TRBV5-1,TRBJ2-3,TGCGCCAGCCAGACCCGGGGAGATGGAGATACGCAGTATTTT,CASQTRGDGDTQYF
.,.,TRBV12-3/TRBV12-4,TRBJ1-1,TGTGCCAGCAGTTTAGAACCTAGACAGGCATCGGCTTTCTTT,CASSLEPRQASAFF
.,.,TRBV6-1,TRBJ2-7,TGTGCCACCACAGGGAGACTCTACGAGCAGTACTTC,CATTGRLYEQYF
.,TRBD2,TRBV27,TRBJ2-7,TGTGCCAGCAGTTTGGAGGCGGGGGGCTACTACGAGCAGTACTTC,CASSLEAGGYYEQYF
few,.,TRBV15,TRBJ1-2,TGTGCCACCAGCAGATCCCAGGAATCTTATGGCTACACCTTC,CATSRSQESYGYTF
.,TRBD2,TRBV3-1,TRBJ2-5,TGTGCCAGCAGCCAACTAGTAGCGGGGCAAGAGACCCAGTACTTC,CASSQLVAGQETQYF
.,.,TRBV7-2,TRBJ2-5,TGTGCCAGCAGCTTAGGTTGGCGACTGAAACAAGAGACCCAGTACTTC,CASSLGWRLKQETQYF
few,.,TRBV27,TRBJ1-2,TGTGCCAGCAGTTTAGCGGGCCTGATGGGAGGCTACACCTTC,CASSLAGLMGGYTF
.,TRBD1,TRBV5-1,TRBJ1-5,TGCGCCAGCAGCTTTGGCCCGGGACAGGGTCACCAGCCCCAGCATTTT,CASSFGPGQGHQPQHF
.,TRBD1,TRBV5-5,TRBJ2-3,TGTGCCAGCAGCGCCGCGACAGGGGGCAGTGGAGATACGCAGTATTTT,CASSAATGGSGDTQYF
.,.,TRBV20-1,TRBJ2-3,TGCAATGCTAAAAGGGACACCCGCACAGATACGCAGTATTTT,CNAKRDTRTDTQYF
.,.,TRBV6-5,TRBJ2-1,TGTGCCAGCTGGTCCCCTCGGGGCTCCTACAATGAGCAGTTCTTC,CASWSPRGSYNEQFF
few,.,TRBV20-1,TRBJ1-4,TGCAGTGCTAGGATAAGGGGGAGGCCAACTAATGAAAAACTGTTTTTT,CSARIRGRPTNEKLFF
.,.,TRBV6-5,TRBJ2-4,TGTGCCAGCAGTTACTCTCTTGGTAGCGCTCAAAACATTCAGTACTTC,CASSYSLGSAQNIQYF
many,.,TRBV27,TRBJ2-6,TGTGCCAGCAGTACCGACACTTCGGAATCTGGGGCCAACGTCCTGACTTTC,CASSTDTSESGANVLTF
few,TRBD2,TRBV9,TRBJ2-7,TGTGCCAGCAGCGTAGCAGAGACTAGCGGGCCCCCCTACGAGCAGTACTTC,CASSVAETSGPPYEQYF